The 29 T cell receptor beta chains below come from one sample, sequenced in a study of cytomegalovirus exposure and HLA in healthy donors. PCR primers comprised 60 Vbeta and 13 Jbeta primers. Clones were read by immunoSEQ multiplex PCR, and TCRdb kept only the in-frame ones, dropping some. The sample has approximately 200,000 clones, less than 85% seen once; the top ten hold approximately 1.4%. The sample consisted of PBMCs. Receptor source: a girl between 10 and 17 years old in good health and CMV-seropositive.

This chain joins TRBV4-3 and TRBJ1-1, with 8 bases aligning to TRBD1. Germline lookup yields CDR1 LGHNA and CDR2 YSLEER. The CDR3 loop spans 14 amino acids. With V trimmed by 4 bases and J by 3 bases, 4 bases remained unmatched. CDR3 sequence (DNA): TGCGCCAGCAGCCGAAACAGGGGGGACACTGAAGCTTTCTTT. Residues: CASSRNRGDTEAFF.

The J gene is TRBJ2-3, the V gene TRBV9, with TRBD2 matching 7 bases. Trimming removed 0 bases from V and 2 bases from J; junction bases left unmatched: 6. The CDR3 consists of 16 residues. Germline V CDR1 and CDR2: SGDLS, YYNGEE. CDR3 coding DNA: TGTGCCAGCAGCGTAGGCCTAGCGGTAAACACAGATACGCAGTATTTT. Translation: CASSVGLAVNTDTQYF. Looking up the rest from reference TRBV9 and TRBJ2-3 gives the full variable domain: DSGVTQTPKHLITATGQRVTLRCSPRSGDLSVYWYQQSLDQGLQFLIQYYNGEERAKGNILERFSAQQFPDLHSELNLSSLELGDSALYFCASSVGLAVNTDTQYFGPGTRLTVL.

V and J are TRBV4-2 and TRBJ1-6; D is possibly TRBD1 (6 bases). The CDR3 sequence is 13 residues long. Trimming stripped 0 bases from V and 9 bases from J, with 6 bases between. CDR1 and CDR2 from the germline V gene are LGHNA and YNFKEQ. The CDR3 loop reads CASSQDRGSPLHF. In DNA form, the CDR3 reads TGTGCCAGCAGCCAAGACAGGGGTTCACCCCTCCACTTT.

This clone has only a few counts. As DNA, the CDR3 is TGCGCCAGCAGCCAAGATAGGGTGGGGCCAGATACGCAGTATTTT. Its protein product is CASSQDRVGPDTQYF. The V gene is TRBV4-3, the J gene TRBJ2-3, with a weak D call TRBD1 (5 bases). V was clipped by 0 bases and J by 4 bases, with 11 bases between them. The CDR3 contains 15 residues. CDR1 and CDR2 from the germline V gene are LGHNA and YSLEER.

The rearrangement joins TRBV5-6 to TRBJ2-7, with 9 bases aligning to TRBD1. The CDR3 consists of 14 residues. Germline V gene lookup returns CDR1 SGHDT and CDR2 YYEEEE. Trimming cost V 2 bases and J 4 bases; bases outside gene matches: 4. CDR3 DNA sequence: TGTGCCAGCAGCTTAGGACAGGGGAATTACGAGCAGTACTTC. Its translation is CASSLGQGNYEQYF.

V gene TRBV30 combines with J gene TRBJ2-3; 8 bases match TRBD2. The CDR3 extends over 17 amino acids. The ends lost 2 bases at V and 4 bases at J; junction bases unmatched: 14. Germline V gene sequence: CDR1 GTSNPN, CDR2 SVGIG (reference sequence). The CDR3 DNA sequence: TGTGCCTGGAGTTCCTCCGCTTTCGGGGGGGCCCCAGATACGCAGTATTTT. This encodes CAWSSSAFGGAPDTQYF.

This clone was recorded a few times. V is TRBV28 and J is TRBJ1-1, with D uncertain. V was shortened by 4 bases and J by 13 bases, with 16 bases between the two germline ends. The V gene's germline CDR1 is MDHEN and CDR2 SYDVKM. This CDR3 has 12 residues. The CDR3: CASSSWRTRGFF. CDR3 sequence (DNA): TGTGCCAGCAGTTCATGGAGGACTCGAGGTTTCTTT.

The genes are TRBV6-5 and TRBJ1-5; the D gene is possibly TRBD1 (6 bases). Germline V lookup: CDR1 MNHEY, CDR2 SVGAGI. V was shortened by 0 bases and J by 5 bases, with 8 bases between the two germline ends. The CDR3 covers 14 residues. The chain's CDR3 is CASSYSAGDQPQHF. The CDR3 region has the DNA TGTGCCAGCAGTTACTCGGCAGGGGATCAGCCCCAGCATTTT.

V is TRBV7-6 and J is TRBJ2-5; 9 bases are shared with TRBD2. After removal of 5 bases from V and 6 bases from J, the junction contained 10 bases not matched to a gene. The germline gives CDR1 SGHVS, CDR2 FNYEAQ. The CDR3 has 15 residues. The CDR3 nucleotides read TGTGCCAGCAGCACACCCGGGACTAGCAGGAAGACCCAGTACTTC. Its protein is CASSTPGTSRKTQYF.

The V and J genes are TRBV2 and TRBJ2-7; 7 nucleotides match TRBD2. Germline CDR1 is SNHLY and CDR2 is FYNNEI. The CDR3 has 16 amino acids. The ends lost 5 bases at V and 3 bases at J; junction bases unmatched: 13. This CDR3 is CASSIIPWTSSYEQYF. The DNA for the CDR3 is TGTGCCAGCAGTATCATACCTTGGACTAGTAGCTACGAGCAGTACTTC.

The J gene is TRBJ2-2, the V gene TRBV11-2; 14 bases align to TRBD2. The germline gives CDR1 SGHAT, CDR2 FQNNGV. The CDR3 runs 18 residues. The V gene end was trimmed by 4 bases and the J gene end by 1 base; junction bases not matched to a gene: 5. This chain's CDR3 is CASSWGLAGALNTGELFF. Here the CDR3 DNA reads TGTGCCAGCAGCTGGGGACTAGCGGGGGCCCTGAACACCGGGGAGCTGTTTTTT.

The chain has TRBV5-8 and TRBJ1-5; D is ambiguous. Germline values: CDR1 SGHTS, CDR2 YDEGEE. The CDR3 has 16 amino acids. Trimming cost V 0 bases and J 8 bases, with 18 bases left between them. The CDR3 protein is CASSLAGLSGGEPQHF. In nucleotides, the CDR3 is TGTGCCAGCAGCTTGGCCGGTTTGTCAGGAGGAGAGCCCCAGCATTTT.

The chain joins TRBV6-4 to TRBJ2-3; D unresolved. CDR1 is MRHNA and CDR2 is SNTAGT in the germline V gene. V gave up 6 bases and J gave up 0 bases, with 7 bases separating them. This CDR3 is built from 13 residues. The CDR3 reads CASSGSSTDTQYF. The CDR3 nucleotides read TGTGCCAGCAGCGGTTCTAGCACAGATACGCAGTATTTT.

This clone was counted once. The V gene is TRBV7-8, the J gene TRBJ2-7, with D perhaps matching TRBD1 (5 bases). CDR3 length equals 12 residues. The V gene's germline CDR1 is SGHVS and CDR2 FQNEAQ. Trimming cost V 4 bases and J 4 bases, with 8 bases left between them. For the CDR3, the DNA is TGTGCCAGCAGCTCAGGGTTGTACGAGCAGTACTTC. Protein sequence: CASSSGLYEQYF.

The chain combines TRBV6-5 with TRBJ2-5; 8 nucleotides line up with TRBD1. Germline V lookup: CDR1 MNHEY, CDR2 SVGAGI. With V trimmed by 5 bases and J by 5 bases, 7 bases remained unmatched. There are 14 residues in the CDR3. The CDR3 protein is CASSEDRDSETQYF. CDR3 bases: TGTGCCAGCAGTGAGGACAGGGACTCTGAGACCCAGTACTTC.

The chain employs TRBV4-3 and TRBJ2-1, with 8 bases that match TRBD2. After removal of 0 bases from V and 7 bases from J, the junction contained 14 bases not matched to a gene. The CDR3 runs to 18 residues. The V gene's germline CDR1 is LGHNA and CDR2 YSLEER. The CDR3 DNA is TGCGCCAGCAGCCAAGAACCCTTAGCGGGGCGGGCTTGGAATGAGCAGTTCTTC. It codes for CASSQEPLAGRAWNEQFF.

The chain carries TRBV5-1 and TRBJ2-2, with 12 bases matching TRBD1. Germline V gene data show CDR1 as SGHRS and CDR2 as YFSETQ. V was clipped by 3 bases and J by 0 bases; unmatched bases: 6. The CDR3 has 18 amino acids. The CDR3 DNA reads as TGCGCCAGCAGCTATCCCGGGACAGGGGGCGCGAACACCGGGGAGCTGTTTTTT. Translating it yields CASSYPGTGGANTGELFF.

The rearrangement joins TRBV6-1 to TRBJ1-2; D gene unclear. V was cut by 4 bases and J by 6 bases, with 12 bases left in between. Germline V lookup: CDR1 MNHNS, CDR2 SASEGT. The CDR3 consists of 13 residues. As DNA, the CDR3 is TGTGCCAGCAGTGGCCTAGGAGGACATGGCTACACCTTC. The encoded protein is CASSGLGGHGYTF.

The chain uses TRBV9 and TRBJ2-1, with TRBD2 matching over 8 bases. This CDR3 is 18 amino acids long. The germline CDR1 and CDR2 sequences are SGDLS and YYNGEE. V trimming: 0 bases; J trimming: 2 bases; junction bases outside the gene matches: 10. CDR3 sequence (DNA): TGTGCCAGCAGCGTAGCTACGGATGTGCGGGGGGCCTACAATGAGCAGTTCTTC. As protein: CASSVATDVRGAYNEQFF.

The chain has TRBV11-3 and TRBJ2-7; the D is unclear. Trimming cost V 3 bases and J 3 bases, with 9 bases left between them. The CDR3 totals 13 residues. Looked up from germline, CDR1 is SGHNT and CDR2 is YENEEA. The CDR3 loop reads CASSFLTGYEQYF. The DNA of the CDR3 is TGTGCCAGCAGCTTCTTGACGGGCTACGAGCAGTACTTC.

The chain couples TRBV5-5 to TRBJ1-6; TRBD1 might be the D (6 bases). The germline V gene encodes CDR1 SGHKS and CDR2 YYEKEE (reference sequence). The V end lost 1 base, the J end lost 5 bases, and 7 bases lay between the germline ends. The CDR3 is 14 residues long. CDR3 DNA: TGTGCCAGCAGCTTGACAGGGCATAATTCACCCCTCCACTTT. Amino acid sequence: CASSLTGHNSPLHF.

CDR3 loop: CASSQEFSYTGELFF. DNA for the CDR3: TGCGCCAGCAGCCAGGAGTTCTCATACACCGGGGAGCTGTTTTTT. The chain uses TRBV4-1 and TRBJ2-2; unclear D gene. Germline-derived CDR1 and CDR2 are MGHRA and YSYEKL. The germline V and J ends were trimmed by 3 bases and 3 bases, with 11 bases remaining between them. The CDR3 extends over 15 amino acids.

J is TRBJ2-7 and V is TRBV29-1; D call uncertain. Germline V CDR1 and CDR2: SQVTM, ANQGSEA. This CDR3 comprises 15 residues. Trimming took 0 bases from V and 0 from J, leaving 12 bases between them. The CDR3 here is CSVEDRSRSSYEQYF. The CDR3 DNA reads as TGCAGCGTTGAAGATCGGAGCCGGAGCTCCTACGAGCAGTACTTC.

The rearrangement links TRBV6-5 to TRBJ1-5; D not certain. From germline, CDR1 is MNHEY and CDR2 SVGAGI. The ends were cut back, 6 bases at V and 0 bases at J, with 6 bases in the middle. The CDR3 extends over 13 amino acids. DNA for the CDR3: TGTGCCAGCAGCCGAGTTAGCAATCAGCCCCAGCATTTT. This codes for CASSRVSNQPQHF.

The J gene is TRBJ1-1, the V gene TRBV29-1, with a possible D match to TRBD1 (5 bases). This CDR3 is built from 15 residues. V was trimmed by 1 base and J by 0 bases, leaving 12 bases between them. Germline CDR1 is SQVTM and CDR2 is ANQGSEA. The CDR3 coding sequence is TGCAGCGTTGAAGGGGCCGGGGGTATGAACACTGAAGCTTTCTTT. It yields the protein CSVEGAGGMNTEAFF. Supplemented by reference TRBV29-1 and TRBJ1-1, the full variable domain reads SAVISQKPSRDICQRGTSLTIQCQVDSQVTMMFWYRQQPGQSLTLIATANQGSEATYESGFVIDKFPISRPNLTFSTLTVSNMSPEDSSIYLCSVEGAGGMNTEAFFGQGTRLTVV.

The V call is TRBV6-1, the J call TRBJ1-1, with a tentative D call TRBD1 (6 bases). The CDR3 totals 13 residues. The germline CDR1 and CDR2 sequences are MNHNS and SASEGT. The V and J ends lost 6 bases and 3 bases respectively, with 11 bases between them. DNA of the CDR3: TGTGCCAGCAGGGTACAGGGCTACACTGAAGCTTTCTTT. Amino acid sequence: CASRVQGYTEAFF.

The rearrangement links TRBV20-1 to TRBJ2-1; perhaps TRBD2 as D (6 bases). Deletions cut 5 bases from V and 7 bases from J, with 9 bases between. Germline values: CDR1 DFQATT, CDR2 SNEGSKA (reference sequence). The CDR3 has 11 amino acids. The CDR3, as DNA: TGCAGTGCTCCCCTAGCGAATGAGCAGTTCTTC. Translated, it gives CSAPLANEQFF.

This chain connects TRBV11-2 to TRBJ2-7, with 7 bases identical to TRBD1. V was pared by 1 base and J by 3 bases, with 3 bases of the junction left unmatched. Germline loops: CDR1 SGHAT, CDR2 FQNNGV. The CDR3 loop spans 14 amino acids. Written as DNA, the CDR3 is TGTGCCAGCAGCTTAGTTGGGACAGACTACGAGCAGTACTTC. This encodes CASSLVGTDYEQYF.

The chain recombines TRBV5-1 with TRBJ1-2, with TRBD1 identical over 7 bases. CDR1 is SGHRS and CDR2 is YFSETQ in the germline V gene. Trimming at V came to 4 bases and at J to 1 base, leaving 4 bases not matched to a gene. The CDR3 extends over 14 amino acids. CDR3 amino acids: CASSTGQDNYGYTF. CDR3 nucleotide sequence: TGCGCCAGCAGCACCGGACAGGATAACTATGGCTACACCTTC.